Described below is a single TCR beta chain sequence and its context. The sample belongs to a study of technical replicates of blood from a handful of donors. The table came from immunoSEQ multiplex PCR; TCRdb's copy has only in-frame clones and leaves some out. This sample has more than 65,000 clones, with approximately 97% found just once. Trimming stripped 5 bases from V and 9 bases from J, with 23 bases between. This CDR3 is built from 16 residues. Germline values: CDR1 SGHAT, CDR2 FQNNGV. The chain has TRBV11-2 and TRBJ2-1; perhaps TRBD2 as D (5 bases). The receptor comes from a human donor in good health. Sequenced input: T cells isolated from PBMCs. CDR3 nucleotide sequence: TGTGCCAGCAGCCCCCGAGCGGATATAAGGATAAGTGAGCAGTTCTTC. This encodes CASSPRADIRISEQFF.